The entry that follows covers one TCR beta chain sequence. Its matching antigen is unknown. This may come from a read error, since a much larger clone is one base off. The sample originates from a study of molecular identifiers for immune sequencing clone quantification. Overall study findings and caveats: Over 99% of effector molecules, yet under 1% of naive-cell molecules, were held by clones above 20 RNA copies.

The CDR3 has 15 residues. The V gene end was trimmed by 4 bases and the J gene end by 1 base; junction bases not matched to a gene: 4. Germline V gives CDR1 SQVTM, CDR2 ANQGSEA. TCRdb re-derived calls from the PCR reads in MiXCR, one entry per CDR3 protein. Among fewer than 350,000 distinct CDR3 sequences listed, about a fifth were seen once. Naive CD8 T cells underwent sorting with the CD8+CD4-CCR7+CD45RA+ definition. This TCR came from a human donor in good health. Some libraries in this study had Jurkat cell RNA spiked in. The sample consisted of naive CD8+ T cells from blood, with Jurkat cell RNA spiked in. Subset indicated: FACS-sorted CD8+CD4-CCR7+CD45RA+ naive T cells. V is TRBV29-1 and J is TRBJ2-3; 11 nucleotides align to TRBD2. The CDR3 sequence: CSVGLAGICTDTQYF. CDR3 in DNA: TGCAGCGTTGGACTAGCGGGAATTTGCACAGATACGCAGTATTTT.